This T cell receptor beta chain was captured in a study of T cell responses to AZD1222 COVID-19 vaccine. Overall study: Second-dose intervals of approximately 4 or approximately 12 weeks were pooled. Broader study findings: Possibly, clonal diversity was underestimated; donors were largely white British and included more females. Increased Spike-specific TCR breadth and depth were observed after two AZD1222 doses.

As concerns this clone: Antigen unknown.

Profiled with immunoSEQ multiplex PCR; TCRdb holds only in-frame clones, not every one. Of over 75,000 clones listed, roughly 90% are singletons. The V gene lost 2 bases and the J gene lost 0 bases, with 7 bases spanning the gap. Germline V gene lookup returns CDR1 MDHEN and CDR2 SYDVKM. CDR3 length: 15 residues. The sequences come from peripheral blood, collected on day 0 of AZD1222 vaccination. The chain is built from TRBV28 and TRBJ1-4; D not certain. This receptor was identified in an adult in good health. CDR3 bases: TGTGCCAGCAGTTTAGAGGGTGCAACTAATGAAAAACTGTTTTTT. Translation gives CASSLEGATNEKLFF.